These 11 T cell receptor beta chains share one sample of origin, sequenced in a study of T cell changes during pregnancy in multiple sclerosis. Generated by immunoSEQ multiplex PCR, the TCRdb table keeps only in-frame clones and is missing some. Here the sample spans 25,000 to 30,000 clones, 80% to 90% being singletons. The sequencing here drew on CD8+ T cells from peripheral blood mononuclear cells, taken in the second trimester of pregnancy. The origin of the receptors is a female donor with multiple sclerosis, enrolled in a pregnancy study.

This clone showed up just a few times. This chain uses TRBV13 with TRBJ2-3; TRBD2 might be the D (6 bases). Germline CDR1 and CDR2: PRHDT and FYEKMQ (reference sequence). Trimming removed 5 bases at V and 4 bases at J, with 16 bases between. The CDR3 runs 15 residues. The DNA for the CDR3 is TGTGCCAGCAGCCCCTCAGCGGGTTTGGCAGATACGCAGTATTTT. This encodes CASSPSAGLADTQYF.

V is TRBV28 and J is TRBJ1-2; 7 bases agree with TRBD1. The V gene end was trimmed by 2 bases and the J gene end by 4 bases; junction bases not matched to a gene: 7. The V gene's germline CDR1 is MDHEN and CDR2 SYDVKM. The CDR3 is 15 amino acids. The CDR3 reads CASSLGTGTAYGYTF. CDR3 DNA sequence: TGTGCCAGCAGTTTAGGTACCGGGACAGCCTATGGCTACACCTTC.

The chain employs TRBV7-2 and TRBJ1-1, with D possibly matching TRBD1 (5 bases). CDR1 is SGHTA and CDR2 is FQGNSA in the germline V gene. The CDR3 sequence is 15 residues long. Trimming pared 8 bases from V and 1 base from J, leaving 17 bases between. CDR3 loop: CASLRAAHGNTEAFF. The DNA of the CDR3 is TGTGCCAGCCTCAGGGCCGCACATGGGAACACTGAAGCTTTCTTT.

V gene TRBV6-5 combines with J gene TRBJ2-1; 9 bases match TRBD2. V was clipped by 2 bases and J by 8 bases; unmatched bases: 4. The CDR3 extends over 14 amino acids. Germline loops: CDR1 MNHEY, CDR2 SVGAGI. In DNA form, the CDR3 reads TGTGCCAGCAGTTACCAGGGACTAGCAGATGAGCAGTTCTTC. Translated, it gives CASSYQGLADEQFF.

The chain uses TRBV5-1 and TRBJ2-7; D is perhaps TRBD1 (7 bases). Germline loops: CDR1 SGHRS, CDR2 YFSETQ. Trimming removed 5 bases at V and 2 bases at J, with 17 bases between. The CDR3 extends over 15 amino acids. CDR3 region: CASREARGAPYEQYF. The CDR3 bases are TGCGCCAGCAGGGAGGCCAGGGGGGCTCCCTACGAGCAGTACTTC.

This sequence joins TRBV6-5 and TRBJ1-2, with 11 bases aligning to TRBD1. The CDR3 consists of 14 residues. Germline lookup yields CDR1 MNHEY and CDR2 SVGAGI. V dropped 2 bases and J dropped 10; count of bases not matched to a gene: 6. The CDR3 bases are TGTGCCAGCAGTTACACAGGGACAGGGGGAGACTACACCTTC. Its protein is CASSYTGTGGDYTF.

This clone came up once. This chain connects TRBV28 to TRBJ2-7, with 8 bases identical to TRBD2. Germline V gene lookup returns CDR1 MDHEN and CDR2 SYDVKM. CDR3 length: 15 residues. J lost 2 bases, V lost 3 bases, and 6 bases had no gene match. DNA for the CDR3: TGTGCCAGCAGTTTGCAAACTAGCGGTACCTACGAGCAGTACTTC. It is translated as CASSLQTSGTYEQYF.

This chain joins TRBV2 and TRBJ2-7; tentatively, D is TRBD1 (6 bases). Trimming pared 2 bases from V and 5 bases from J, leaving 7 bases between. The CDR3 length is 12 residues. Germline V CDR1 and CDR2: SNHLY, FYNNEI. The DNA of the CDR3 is TGTGCCAGCAGTGAATGGACAGACGAGCAGTACTTC. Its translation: CASSEWTDEQYF.

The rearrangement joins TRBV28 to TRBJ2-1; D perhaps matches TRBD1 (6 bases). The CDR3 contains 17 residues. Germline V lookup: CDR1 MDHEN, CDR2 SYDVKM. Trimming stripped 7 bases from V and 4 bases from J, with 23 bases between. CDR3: CASTQIGQLGGYNEQFF. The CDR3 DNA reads TGTGCCAGCACCCAGATAGGACAGCTCGGTGGGTACAATGAGCAGTTCTTC.

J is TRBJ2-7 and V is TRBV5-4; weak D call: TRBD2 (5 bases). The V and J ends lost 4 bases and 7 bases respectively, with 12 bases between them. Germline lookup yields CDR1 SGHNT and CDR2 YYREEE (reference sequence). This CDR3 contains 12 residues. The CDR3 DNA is TGTGCCAGCAGCCGCGGCCGGGAAGAGCAGTACTTC. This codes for CASSRGREEQYF.

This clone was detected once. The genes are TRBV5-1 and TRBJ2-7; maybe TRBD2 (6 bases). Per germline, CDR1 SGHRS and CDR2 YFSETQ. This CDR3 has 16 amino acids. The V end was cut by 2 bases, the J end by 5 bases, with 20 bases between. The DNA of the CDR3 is TGCGCCAGCAGCTTTCGGGACTCCACCGGGGGTCACGAGCAGTACTTC. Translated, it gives CASSFRDSTGGHEQYF.